A single TCR beta chain is shown here with its context. Its matching antigen is unknown. This sample was included in a study of T cells in Graves' hyperthyroidism and ophthalmopathy. Study-wide background: At the time of initial diagnosis and before any treatment, peripheral blood was collected.

RNA transcripts were the template for amplifying TCR beta CDR3 regions. In the first-round RT-PCR of the TCR CDR3, the HTBI primer set was used. MiXCR was run by TCRdb on the multiplex PCR reads, yielding one entry per CDR3 protein. The table lists about 720,000 distinct CDR3 sequences, roughly a sixth of them singletons. The CDR3 consists of 12 residues. Germline V CDR1 and CDR2: LNHDA, SQIVND (reference sequence). With 7 bases removed from V and 6 bases from J, the gap between germline ends came to 12 bases. Patients showing uncontrolled infection, other autoimmune disease, pregnancy or lactation were ineligible. General study results and limits: Most clonotypes expanded in thyroid above 0.001 were likewise present in blood.

Sequencing was done on a sample of blood. The TCR was taken from a woman between 50 and 59 years old with Graves' hyperthyroidism that later progressed to Graves' ophthalmopathy. The V and J genes are TRBV19 and TRBJ1-1; possibly TRBD1 for D (5 bases). For the CDR3, the DNA is TGTGCCAGTACCTACGGGACGGCTGAAGCTTTCTTT. As protein: CASTYGTAEAFF.